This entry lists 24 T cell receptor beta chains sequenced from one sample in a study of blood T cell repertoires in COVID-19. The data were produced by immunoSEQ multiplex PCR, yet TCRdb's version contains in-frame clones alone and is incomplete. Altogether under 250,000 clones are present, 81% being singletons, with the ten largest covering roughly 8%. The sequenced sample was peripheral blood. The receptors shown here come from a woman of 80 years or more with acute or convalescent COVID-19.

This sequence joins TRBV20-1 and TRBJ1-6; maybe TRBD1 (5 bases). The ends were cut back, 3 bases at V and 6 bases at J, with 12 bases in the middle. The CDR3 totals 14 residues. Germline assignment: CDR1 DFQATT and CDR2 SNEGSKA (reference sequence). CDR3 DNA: TGCAGTGCTAGTTATCGGACACCTAATTCACCCCTCCACTTT. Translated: CSASYRTPNSPLHF.

CDR3 sequence reads: CASSQGTSGKSYNEQFF. The CDR3 DNA follows: TGTGCCAGCAGCCAAGGGACTAGCGGGAAATCCTACAATGAGCAGTTCTTC. The chain recombines TRBV4-2 with TRBJ2-1, with 12 bases matching TRBD2. The germline V gene encodes CDR1 LGHNA and CDR2 YNFKEQ. The J segment lost 1 base and the V segment lost 1 base, leaving 2 bases of the junction unmatched. The CDR3 spans 17 residues.

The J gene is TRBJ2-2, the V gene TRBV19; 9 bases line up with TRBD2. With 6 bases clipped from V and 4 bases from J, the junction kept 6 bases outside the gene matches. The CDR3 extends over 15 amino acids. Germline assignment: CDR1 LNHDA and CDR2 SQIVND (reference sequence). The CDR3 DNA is TGTGCCAGTAGCGCCGGGACTAGCCCCACCGGGGAGCTGTTTTTT. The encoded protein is CASSAGTSPTGELFF.

CDR3: CASSYGQGVETQYF. The CDR3 DNA sequence: TGTGCCAGCAGTTACGGACAGGGTGTAGAGACCCAGTACTTC. The rearrangement links TRBV6-6 to TRBJ2-5, with TRBD1 matching over 8 bases. Germline loops: CDR1 MNHNY, CDR2 SVGAGI (reference sequence). This CDR3 is built from 14 residues. The V segment lost 2 bases and the J segment 4 bases; nucleotides outside the gene matches: 3.

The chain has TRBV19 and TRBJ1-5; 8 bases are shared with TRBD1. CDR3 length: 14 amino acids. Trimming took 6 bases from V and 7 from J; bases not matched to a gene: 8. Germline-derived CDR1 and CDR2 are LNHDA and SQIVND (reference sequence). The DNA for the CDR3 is TGTGCCAGTAGGCCCGGACAGGGACGGCAGCCCCAGCATTTT. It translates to CASRPGQGRQPQHF.

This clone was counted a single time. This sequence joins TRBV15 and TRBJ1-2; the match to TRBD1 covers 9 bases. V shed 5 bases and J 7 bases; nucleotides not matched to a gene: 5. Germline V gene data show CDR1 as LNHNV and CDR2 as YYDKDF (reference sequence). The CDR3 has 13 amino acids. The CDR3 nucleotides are TGTGCCACCAGCGGGGACAGGGCGGTTGGCTACACCTTC. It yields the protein CATSGDRAVGYTF.

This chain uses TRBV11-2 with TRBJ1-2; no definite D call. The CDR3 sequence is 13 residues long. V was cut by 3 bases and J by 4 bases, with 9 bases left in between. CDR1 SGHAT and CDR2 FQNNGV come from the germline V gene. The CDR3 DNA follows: TGTGCCAGCAGCTTTTCCGCGATCTATGGCTACACCTTC. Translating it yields CASSFSAIYGYTF.

The CDR3 loop is CASSLLPAQGAPFTYNEQFF. The CDR3 DNA reads TGTGCCAGCAGTTTATTACCGGCACAGGGGGCCCCTTTCACGTACAATGAGCAGTTCTTC. This rearrangement joins TRBV28 to TRBJ2-1; TRBD1 matches at 9 bases. The germline CDR1 and CDR2 sequences are MDHEN and SYDVKM. The CDR3 runs to 20 residues. The V and J ends lost 1 base and 4 bases, in that order; junction bases with no gene match: 17.

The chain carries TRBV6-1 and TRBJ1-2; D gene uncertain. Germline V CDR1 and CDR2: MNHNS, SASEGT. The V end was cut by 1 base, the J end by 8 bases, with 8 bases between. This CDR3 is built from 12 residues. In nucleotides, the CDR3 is TGTGCCAGCAGTGAAGAGTACTGGGGCTACACCTTC. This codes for CASSEEYWGYTF.

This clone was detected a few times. The CDR3 loop reads CASSPGRGNEKLFF. The CDR3 nucleotides read TGTGCCAGCTCACCTGGCAGGGGCAATGAAAAACTGTTTTTT. This chain uses TRBV18 with TRBJ1-4; D possibly corresponds to TRBD1 (6 bases). Deletions cut 3 bases from V and 5 bases from J, with 10 bases between. This CDR3 has 14 amino acids. From germline, CDR1 is KGHSH and CDR2 LQKENI.

For the CDR3, the DNA is TGTGCCAGCAGGCGAAACAGGGGTAAGAATTCACCCCTCCACTTT. Protein product: CASRRNRGKNSPLHF. The chain couples TRBV6-5 to TRBJ1-6, with 7 positions matching TRBD1. There are 15 residues in the CDR3. V trimming: 6 bases; J trimming: 7 bases; junction bases outside the gene matches: 9. CDR1 and CDR2 (germline): MNHEY, SVGAGI.

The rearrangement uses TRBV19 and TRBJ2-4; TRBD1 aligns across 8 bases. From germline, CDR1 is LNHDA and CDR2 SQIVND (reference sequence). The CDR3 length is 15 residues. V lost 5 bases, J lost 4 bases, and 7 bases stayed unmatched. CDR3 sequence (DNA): TGTGCCAGTAGTCCTCGGGACAGGACAAAAAACATTCAGTACTTC. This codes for CASSPRDRTKNIQYF.

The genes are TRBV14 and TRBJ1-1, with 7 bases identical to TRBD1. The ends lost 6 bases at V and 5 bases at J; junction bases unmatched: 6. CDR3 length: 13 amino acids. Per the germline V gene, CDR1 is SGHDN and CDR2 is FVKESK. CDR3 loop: CASRQNRGTEAFF. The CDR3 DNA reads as TGTGCCAGCAGACAAAACAGGGGTACTGAAGCTTTCTTT.

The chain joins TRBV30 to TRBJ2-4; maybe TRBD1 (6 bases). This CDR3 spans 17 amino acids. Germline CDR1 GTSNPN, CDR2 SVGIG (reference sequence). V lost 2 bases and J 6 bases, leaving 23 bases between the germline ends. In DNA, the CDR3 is TGTGCCTGGAGTCCTCGATGGGGGCCTCAGGTTGCAAACATTCAGTACTTC. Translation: CAWSPRWGPQVANIQYF.

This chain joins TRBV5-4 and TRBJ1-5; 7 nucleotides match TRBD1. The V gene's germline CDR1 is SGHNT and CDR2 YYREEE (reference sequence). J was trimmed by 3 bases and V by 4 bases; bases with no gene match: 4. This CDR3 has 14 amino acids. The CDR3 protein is CASSLGTVNQPQHF. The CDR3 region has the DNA TGTGCCAGCAGCCTAGGGACAGTCAATCAGCCCCAGCATTTT.

CDR3 region: CASSYSPGQGRYTQYF. CDR3 DNA: TGTGCCAGCAGTTACTCGCCGGGACAGGGGCGATATACGCAGTATTTT. The V gene is TRBV6-5, the J gene TRBJ2-3; 10 nucleotides align to TRBD1. Germline loops: CDR1 MNHEY, CDR2 SVGAGI. This CDR3 contains 16 residues. The junction had 7 bases not matched to a gene; V was cut back by 0 bases and J by 7 bases.

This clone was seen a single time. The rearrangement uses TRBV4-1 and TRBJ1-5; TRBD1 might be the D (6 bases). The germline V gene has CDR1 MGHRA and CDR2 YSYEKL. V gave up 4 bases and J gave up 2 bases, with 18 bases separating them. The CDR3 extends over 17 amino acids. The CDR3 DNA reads TGCGCCAGCAGCCCCTCCCCAGGGGATCTGGGCAATCAGCCCCAGCATTTT. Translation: CASSPSPGDLGNQPQHF.

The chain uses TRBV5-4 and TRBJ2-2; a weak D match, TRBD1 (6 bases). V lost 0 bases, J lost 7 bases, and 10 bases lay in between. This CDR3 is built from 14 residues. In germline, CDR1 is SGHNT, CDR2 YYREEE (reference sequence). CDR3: CASSLARGDGELFF. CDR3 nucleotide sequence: TGTGCCAGCAGCTTGGCCAGGGGCGACGGGGAGCTGTTTTTT.

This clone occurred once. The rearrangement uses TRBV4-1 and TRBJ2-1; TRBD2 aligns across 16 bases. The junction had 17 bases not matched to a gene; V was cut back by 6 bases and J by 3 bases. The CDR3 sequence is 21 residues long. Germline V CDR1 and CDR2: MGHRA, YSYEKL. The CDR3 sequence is CASRQQGQGLAGGPSYNEQFF. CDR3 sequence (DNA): TGCGCCAGCAGGCAGCAAGGCCAGGGACTAGCGGGAGGGCCGAGCTACAATGAGCAGTTCTTC.

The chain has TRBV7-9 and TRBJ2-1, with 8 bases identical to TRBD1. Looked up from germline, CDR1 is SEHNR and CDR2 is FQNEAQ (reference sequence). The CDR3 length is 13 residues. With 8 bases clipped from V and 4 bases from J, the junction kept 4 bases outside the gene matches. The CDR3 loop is CASGTGGYNEQFF. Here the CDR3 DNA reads TGTGCCAGCGGCACAGGGGGGTACAATGAGCAGTTCTTC.

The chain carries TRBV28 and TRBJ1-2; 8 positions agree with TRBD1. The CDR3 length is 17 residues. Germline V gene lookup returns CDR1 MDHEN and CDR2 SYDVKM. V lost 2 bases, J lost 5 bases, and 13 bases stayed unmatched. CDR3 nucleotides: TGTGCCAGCAGTTTAGCCGTCGGACAGGGTGTAGTATATGGCTACACCTTC. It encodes CASSLAVGQGVVYGYTF.

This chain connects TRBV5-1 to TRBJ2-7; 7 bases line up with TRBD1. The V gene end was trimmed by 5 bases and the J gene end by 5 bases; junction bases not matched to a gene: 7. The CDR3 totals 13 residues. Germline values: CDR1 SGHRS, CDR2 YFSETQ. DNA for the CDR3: TGCGCCAGCAGTCAGACAGGGTCCCACGAGCAGTACTTC. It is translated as CASSQTGSHEQYF.

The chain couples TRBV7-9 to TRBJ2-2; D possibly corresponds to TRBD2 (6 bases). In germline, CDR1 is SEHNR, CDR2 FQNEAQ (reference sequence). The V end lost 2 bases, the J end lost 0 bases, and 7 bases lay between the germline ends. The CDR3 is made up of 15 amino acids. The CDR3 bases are TGTGCCAGCAGCTTACTAGCGACGAACACCGGGGAGCTGTTTTTT. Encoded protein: CASSLLATNTGELFF.

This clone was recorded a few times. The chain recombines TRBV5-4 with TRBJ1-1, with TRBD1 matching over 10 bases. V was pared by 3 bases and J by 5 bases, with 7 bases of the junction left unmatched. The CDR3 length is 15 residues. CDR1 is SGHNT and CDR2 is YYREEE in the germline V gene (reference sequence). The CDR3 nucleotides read TGTGCCAGCAGCTCCTCGGGACAGGGGAGAACTGAAGCTTTCTTT. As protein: CASSSSGQGRTEAFF.